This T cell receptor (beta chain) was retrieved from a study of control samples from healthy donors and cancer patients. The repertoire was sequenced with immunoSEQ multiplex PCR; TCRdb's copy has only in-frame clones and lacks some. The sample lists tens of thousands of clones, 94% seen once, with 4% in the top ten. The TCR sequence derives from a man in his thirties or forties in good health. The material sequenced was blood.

The CDR3 is CASSYGGADTQYF. The CDR3 DNA reads TGTGCCAGCAGCTACGGAGGGGCGGATACGCAGTATTTT. This chain joins TRBV11-3 and TRBJ2-3, with D possibly being TRBD2 (6 bases). V was cut by 4 bases and J by 6 bases, with 11 bases left in between. The length of the CDR3 is 13 residues. Germline V gives CDR1 SGHNT, CDR2 YENEEA.